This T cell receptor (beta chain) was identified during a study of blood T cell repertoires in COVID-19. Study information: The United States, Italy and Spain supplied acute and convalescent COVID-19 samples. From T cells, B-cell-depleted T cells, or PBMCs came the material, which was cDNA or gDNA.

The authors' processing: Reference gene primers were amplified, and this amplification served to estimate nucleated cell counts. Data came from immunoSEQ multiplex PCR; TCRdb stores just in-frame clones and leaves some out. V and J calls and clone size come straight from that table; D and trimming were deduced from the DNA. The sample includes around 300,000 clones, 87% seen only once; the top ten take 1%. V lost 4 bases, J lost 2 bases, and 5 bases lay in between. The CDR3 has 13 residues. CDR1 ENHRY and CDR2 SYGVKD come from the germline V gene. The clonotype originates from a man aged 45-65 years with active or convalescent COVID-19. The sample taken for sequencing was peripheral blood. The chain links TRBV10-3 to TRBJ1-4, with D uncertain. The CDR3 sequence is CAISGRTNEKLFF. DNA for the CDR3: TGTGCCATCAGTGGGCGGACTAATGAAAAACTGTTTTTT.